These 2 T cell receptor beta chains originate from one sample sequenced in a study of T cell repertoires in aging, cancer and after chemotherapy. Rearranged V-D-J TRB sequences were amplified with a mixed TRB-A/B primer pool. MiXCR was run by TCRdb on the multiplex PCR reads, yielding one entry per CDR3 protein. The table shows 2,500 to 3,000 distinct CDR3 sequences, with over 25% occurring only once. Amplification of TCR beta used genomic DNA extracted from peripheral blood. The sample comprised blood. These receptors originate from a human donor with a solid tumor.

The chain couples TRBV10-3 to TRBJ2-2; tentative D call: TRBD1 (5 bases). The CDR3 loop spans 16 amino acids. The V and J ends lost 7 bases and 1 base respectively, with 16 bases between them. The V gene's germline CDR1 is ENHRY and CDR2 SYGVKD. CDR3 coding DNA: TGTGCCATCATGGCAGGGATCTCGGAGAACACCGGGGAGCTGTTTTTT. Translating it yields CAIMAGISENTGELFF.

The CDR3 is CASSLGQGGGYTF. CDR3 bases: TGCGCCAGCAGCTTGGGACAGGGAGGAGGCTACACCTTC. This chain uses TRBV5-1 with TRBJ1-2; 7 bases align to TRBD1. V lost 0 bases, J lost 8 bases, and 4 bases stayed unmatched. Germline-derived CDR1 and CDR2 are SGHRS and YFSETQ. CDR3 length: 13 amino acids.